This entry is about one T cell receptor beta chain. Its matching antigen is unknown. This specimen comes from a study of immune cell composition in non-small cell lung cancer. Points from the study as a whole: No significant correlation existed between pack-years smoked and tumour clonality. It was not proven that tumour-reactive clones equal dominant tumour-associated clones. In adenocarcinoma, maximal tumour-associated clone frequency tracked TIL tumour reactivity.

The CDR3 runs to 14 residues. Germline CDR1 SEHNR, CDR2 FQNEAQ (reference sequence). Unmatched junction bases numbered 3, after V lost 2 bases and J lost 7 bases. Measured with immunoSEQ multiplex PCR; TCRdb has only the in-frame clones, and not every one. This sample has about 3,100 clones, with around three quarters found just once. Normal lung was sampled as far from the tumour as possible, at least 3 cm. The sequencing sample was made of non-adjacent lung tissue. This TCR was sampled from a human donor with non-small cell lung cancer. The donor label of this sample is uncertain. The rearrangement uses TRBV7-9 and TRBJ1-4; 8 positions agree with TRBD1. The CDR3 coding sequence is TGTGCCAGCAGCTTACAGGGGGCGCGTGAAAAACTGTTTTTT. The encoded protein is CASSLQGAREKLFF.